This T cell receptor beta chain was found in a study of Graves' ophthalmopathy and Graves' hyperthyroidism. Ophthalmopathy donors' eye disease showed moderate-to-severe activity, CAS of at least 3, NOSPECS of at least 4 and duration under 3 months. The V gene lost 4 bases and the J gene lost 6 bases, with 13 bases spanning the gap. Germline V gene sequence: CDR1 SQVTM, CDR2 ANQGSEA. The CDR3 contains 12 residues. Scientists amplified the TCR beta CDR3 regions from RNA transcripts. HTBI primers served in a first-round RT-PCR, which a second-round multiplex PCR followed. Each CDR3 protein is one row after TCRdb ran MiXCR on the multiplex PCR reads. Among 300,000 to 350,000 distinct CDR3 sequences listed, 17% were seen once. This clonotype was counted ten times or more.

The source is an adult man with Graves' ophthalmopathy. The material sequenced was peripheral blood. The V call is TRBV29-1, the J call TRBJ2-7, with no clear D. CDR3 residues: CSVGSPPSEQYF. In DNA form, the CDR3 reads TGCAGCGTTGGCAGCCCTCCCTCCGAGCAGTACTTC.